One and the same sample provided the 23 T cell receptor beta chains below, sequenced in a study of shared clonotypes between healthy human individuals. Method: immunoSEQ multiplex PCR; TCRdb's copy keeps in-frame clones and lacks some. The sample holds some 2.4 million clones, 90% to 95% seen once. The sequenced material came from naive CD4+ T cells from PBMCs. Subset: CD45RA+ positively selected. These receptors came from a man younger than 35 in good health. Some clones in this sample may be carry-over from other donors' samples.

This clone was recorded a few times. Additional DNA sequences in this sample encode the identical CDR3. This chain uses TRBV29-1 with TRBJ1-1; a possible D gene is TRBD1 (5 bases). CDR3 length: 12 residues. Germline loops: CDR1 SQVTM, CDR2 ANQGSEA. V was clipped by 6 bases and J by 1 base, with 9 bases between them. As DNA, the CDR3 is TGCAGCGTCGAAACAGGGAACACTGAAGCTTTCTTT. Encoded protein: CSVETGNTEAFF.

This clone was counted between two and nine times. The genes are TRBV6-5 and TRBJ1-1; D possibly corresponds to TRBD1 (5 bases). Trimming removed 2 bases at V and 0 bases at J, with 13 bases between. The CDR3 is 16 amino acids. In germline, CDR1 is MNHEY, CDR2 SVGAGI. The CDR3 coding sequence is TGTGCCAGCAGTTACAGGGGCAGTACCATGAACACTGAAGCTTTCTTT. Protein: CASSYRGSTMNTEAFF.

The chain uses TRBV11-2 and TRBJ2-3; no firm D call. CDR1 is SGHAT and CDR2 is FQNNGV in the germline V gene. The CDR3 consists of 16 residues. The V and J ends lost 2 bases and 4 bases respectively, with 16 bases between them. This CDR3 is CASSLLFSFRPDTQYF. The CDR3 DNA is TGTGCCAGCAGCTTATTGTTTAGCTTCCGTCCAGATACGCAGTATTTT.

This chain's CDR3 is CASSLGRVLNNEQFF. In DNA form, the CDR3 reads TGTGCCAGCAGCTTAGGTAGGGTGCTAAACAATGAGCAGTTCTTC. V and J are TRBV11-2 and TRBJ2-1, with unresolved D. CDR1 is SGHAT, CDR2 FQNNGV, per germline. V shed 1 base and J shed 5 bases, with 12 bases lying between them. CDR3 length: 15 amino acids.

This rearrangement joins TRBV9 to TRBJ1-4; 7 bases map to TRBD1. The CDR3 sequence is 15 residues long. The germline gives CDR1 SGDLS, CDR2 YYNGEE. With 3 bases clipped from V and 4 bases from J, the junction kept 6 bases outside the gene matches. CDR3 region: CASSEIRGGNEKLFF. The CDR3 DNA reads TGTGCCAGCAGCGAAATCAGGGGGGGTAATGAAAAACTGTTTTTT.

This chain connects TRBV5-4 to TRBJ2-2; tentative D call: TRBD2 (6 bases). Trimming removed 0 bases at V and 4 bases at J, with 16 bases between. The CDR3 contains 17 residues. Germline CDR1 and CDR2: SGHNT and YYREEE (reference sequence). CDR3 residues: CASSLGSTVGGTGELFF. The CDR3 nucleotides read TGTGCCAGCAGCTTGGGGTCCACTGTGGGGGGCACCGGGGAGCTGTTTTTT. Full variable domain (missing parts from reference TRBV5-4 and TRBJ2-2): ETGVTQSPTHLIKTRGQQVTLRCSSQSGHNTVSWYQQALGQGPQFIFQYYREEENGRGNFPPRFSGLQFPNYSSELNVNALELDDSALYLCASSLGSTVGGTGELFFGEGSRLTVL.

The chain uses TRBV7-8 and TRBJ1-2; D unclear. The CDR3 consists of 16 residues. The germline V gene encodes CDR1 SGHVS and CDR2 FQNEAQ. Trimming pared 4 bases from V and 0 bases from J, leaving 15 bases between. In DNA form, the CDR3 reads TGTGCCAGCAGCTCACTTGATTTCCTCGCTAACTATGGCTACACCTTC. Protein sequence: CASSSLDFLANYGYTF.

A single count supports this clone. The V and J genes are TRBV10-1 and TRBJ2-3, with D hard to call. Germline values: CDR1 WNHNN, CDR2 SYGVQD (reference sequence). V was clipped by 3 bases and J by 3 bases, with 13 bases between them. There are 15 residues in the CDR3. CDR3 residues: CASSEGRQTTDTQYF. The CDR3 DNA sequence: TGCGCCAGCAGTGAAGGGCGCCAAACGACAGATACGCAGTATTTT.

This chain uses TRBV4-3 with TRBJ2-5, with D hard to call. Near its end, the DNA agrees better with TRBJ2-7, so the J call may be wrong. The CDR3 is made up of 16 amino acids. The germline CDR1 and CDR2 sequences are LGHNA and YSLEER. The CDR3 region is CASSQEFAGRSYEQYF. The CDR3 region has the DNA TGCGCCAGCAGCCAAGAGTTCGCAGGCCGCTCCTACGAGCAGTACTTC.

This rearrangement joins TRBV28 to TRBJ1-5; the D gene is possibly TRBD1 (5 bases). V was clipped by 4 bases and J by 12 bases, with 22 bases between them. Germline CDR1 reads MDHEN; CDR2 reads SYDVKM. CDR3 length: 15 residues. CDR3 sequence: CASSSMMRGTEFQHF. Here the CDR3 DNA reads TGTGCCAGCAGTTCGATGATGAGGGGAACTGAATTCCAGCATTTT.

The CDR3 sequence is CASSPPGQGASGEQYF. In DNA, the CDR3 is TGTGCCAGCAGCCCCCCAGGACAGGGGGCATCGGGGGAGCAGTACTTC. The gene calls are TRBV28 and TRBJ2-7; 11 nucleotides line up with TRBD1. The CDR3 is 16 amino acids. Germline CDR1 is MDHEN and CDR2 is SYDVKM. V lost 6 bases, J lost 7 bases, and 14 bases stayed unmatched.

Points on this clone: A much larger clonotype is one base distant, so this may be a read error. This sample includes further DNA sequences coding for the same CDR3. The chain couples TRBV9 to TRBJ2-5; D is ambiguous. This CDR3 contains 11 residues. V was shortened by 1 base and J by 2 bases, with 0 bases between the two germline ends. CDR1 SGDLS and CDR2 YYNGEE come from the germline V gene. In nucleotides, the CDR3 is TGTGCCAGCAGCGTACAAGAGACCCAGTACTTC. It encodes CASSVQETQYF.

A note on this clone: Other nucleotide sequences in the sample specify the same CDR3. The chain has TRBV6-5 and TRBJ2-7, with 7 bases fitting TRBD1. Germline V gene sequence: CDR1 MNHEY, CDR2 SVGAGI. The CDR3 totals 13 residues. J was trimmed by 4 bases and V by 5 bases; bases with no gene match: 5. CDR3 loop: CASSRQGVYEQYF. The CDR3 region has the DNA TGTGCCAGCAGTCGACAGGGAGTTTACGAGCAGTACTTC.

This chain uses TRBV4-3 with TRBJ2-1; D perhaps matches TRBD2 (5 bases). Trimming removed 7 bases at V and 2 bases at J, with 18 bases between. The CDR3 spans 16 residues. The germline V gene encodes CDR1 LGHNA and CDR2 YSLEER. Here the CDR3 reads CASTPKRTQTYNEQFF. The CDR3 DNA reads TGCGCCAGCACCCCCAAGAGGACTCAGACCTACAATGAGCAGTTCTTC.

The CDR3 reads CASRLAIYSYNEQFF. The CDR3 DNA reads as TGTGCCAGCAGACTAGCGATTTACTCCTACAATGAGCAGTTCTTC. The rearrangement uses TRBV27 and TRBJ2-1; 7 positions agree with TRBD2. CDR3 size: 15 residues. The V gene end was trimmed by 6 bases and the J gene end by 0 bases; junction bases not matched to a gene: 5. Germline-derived CDR1 and CDR2 are MNHEY and SMNVEV (reference sequence).

This clone was recorded once. V gene TRBV9 combines with J gene TRBJ2-7; 10 bases map to TRBD2. Trimming at V came to 3 bases and at J to 0 bases, leaving 6 bases not matched to a gene. This CDR3 comprises 16 residues. Germline V gene data show CDR1 as SGDLS and CDR2 as YYNGEE. The CDR3, as DNA: TGTGCCAGCAGCGAGGGACTAGCGATGAGCTCCTACGAGCAGTACTTC. It codes for CASSEGLAMSSYEQYF.

Comment on this clone: The same CDR3 also results from other DNA sequences found in this sample. The chain recombines TRBV6-5 with TRBJ2-7; 10 nucleotides align to TRBD1. There are 15 residues in the CDR3. V lost 2 bases to trimming and J lost 2 bases; unmatched junction nucleotides: 3. Germline V gene data show CDR1 as MNHEY and CDR2 as SVGAGI. This chain's CDR3 is CASSYRDRGTYEQYF. The CDR3 DNA reads TGTGCCAGCAGTTACCGGGACAGGGGAACCTACGAGCAGTACTTC.

V usage is TRBV29-1 and J usage is TRBJ2-7; 10 bases match TRBD1. The V gene end was trimmed by 6 bases and the J gene end by 2 bases; junction bases not matched to a gene: 10. CDR1 and CDR2 from the germline V gene are SQVTM and ANQGSEA. This CDR3 has 15 amino acids. CDR3 sequence reads: CSVQPGTGATYEQYF. For the CDR3, the DNA is TGCAGCGTCCAGCCCGGGACAGGGGCCACCTACGAGCAGTACTTC.

The chain has TRBV6-5 and TRBJ2-5, with D uncertain. V lost 5 bases to trimming and J lost 9 bases, with 16 bases between them. The germline CDR1 and CDR2 sequences are MNHEY and SVGAGI. This CDR3 contains 13 residues. The CDR3 sequence is CASSTSGSRAQYF. The DNA of the CDR3 is TGTGCCAGCAGTACCTCCGGGTCACGGGCCCAGTACTTC.

This chain connects TRBV15 to TRBJ2-4; no clear D gene. V was cut by 0 bases and J by 0 bases, with 15 bases left in between. There are 18 residues in the CDR3. Germline V gene lookup returns CDR1 LNHNV and CDR2 YYDKDF (reference sequence). The CDR3 protein is CATSRERWAILAKNIQYF. The CDR3, as DNA: TGTGCCACCAGCAGAGAACGTTGGGCCATACTAGCCAAAAACATTCAGTACTTC. The full variable domain, its missing parts supplied by reference TRBV15 and TRBJ2-4, is DAMVIQNPRYQVTQFGKPVTLSCSQTLNHNVMYWYQQKSSQAPKLLFHYYDKDFNNEADTPDNFQSRRPNTSFCFLDIRSPGLGDTAMYLCATSRERWAILAKNIQYFGAGTRLSVL.

This rearrangement joins TRBV10-3 to TRBJ2-1; 11 bases line up with TRBD2. With 4 bases clipped from V and 5 bases from J, the junction kept 7 bases outside the gene matches. The germline CDR1 and CDR2 sequences are ENHRY and SYGVKD. The CDR3 extends over 16 amino acids. For the CDR3, the DNA is TGTGCCATCAGTGGTTCCGGGACTAGCGGCAACAATGAGCAGTTCTTC. Its protein is CAISGSGTSGNNEQFF.

The V and J genes are TRBV7-9 and TRBJ2-1, with 7 bases matching TRBD1. The germline CDR1 and CDR2 sequences are SEHNR and FQNEAQ (reference sequence). Germline trimming cut 5 bases from V and 4 bases from J; bases unmatched to any gene: 8. The CDR3 extends over 15 amino acids. Written as DNA, the CDR3 is TGTGCCAGCAGCACCGACAGGGAATATTACAATGAGCAGTTCTTC. It specifies CASSTDREYYNEQFF.

This sequence joins TRBV30 and TRBJ2-2; D is undetermined. The CDR3 consists of 16 residues. The germline gives CDR1 GTSNPN, CDR2 SVGIG (reference sequence). V was clipped by 1 base and J by 3 bases, with 15 bases between them. The CDR3: CAWSDLSRHDTGELFF. The CDR3 region has the DNA TGTGCCTGGAGTGACCTTAGTAGACACGACACCGGGGAGCTGTTTTTT.